These T cell receptor beta chains were read from a single sample in a study of blood T cell repertoires in COVID-19. TCRdb keeps only in-frame clones here, not all; method: immunoSEQ multiplex PCR. The sample has roughly 300,000 clones, 80% to 90% seen once. Source material: peripheral blood. The receptors were gathered from a woman aged 30 to 39 with COVID-19, enrolled during active disease. Each CDR3 is given with its conserved first and last residue. Each record gives: V gene, clone size, J gene, D gene, CDR3 protein, CDR3 DNA. D genes are given only for firm matches. For some rows the clone size is stated as once, few or many, or as a class when expanded; others skip it.

V: TRBV29-1; size: once; J: TRBJ2-3; D: .; CDR3: CSVFGQSTDTQYF; DNA: TGCAGCGTATTTGGACAGAGTACAGATACGCAGTATTTT
V: TRBV27; size: .; J: TRBJ1-1; D: .; CDR3: CASSLFSSNTEAFF; DNA: TGTGCCAGCAGTTTATTTTCGAGCAACACTGAAGCTTTCTTT
V: TRBV3-1/TRBV3-2; size: .; J: TRBJ1-3; D: .; CDR3: CASSLSNTIYF; DNA: TGTGCCAGCAGCCTCTCGAACACCATATATTTT
V: TRBV5-4; size: .; J: TRBJ1-6; D: .; CDR3: CASSLDRNSPLHF; DNA: TGTGCCAGCAGCTTGGACAGGAATTCACCCCTCCACTTT
V: TRBV5-5; size: once; J: TRBJ2-5; D: TRBD2; CDR3: CASSPNPIGLAGPQETQYF; DNA: TGTGCCAGCAGCCCCAACCCCATTGGACTAGCGGGGCCCCAAGAGACCCAGTACTTC
V: TRBV21-1; size: .; J: TRBJ2-7; D: .; CDR3: CASSKNRTGCHEQYF; DNA: TGTGCCAGCAGCAAAAACCGGACAGGGTGCCACGAGCAGTACTTC
V: TRBV5-1; size: once; J: TRBJ2-5; D: TRBD2; CDR3: CASSSGLVVGMETQYF; DNA: TGCGCCAGCAGCTCAGGACTAGTAGTGGGTATGGAGACCCAGTACTTC
V: TRBV11-2; size: .; J: TRBJ2-1; D: .; CDR3: CASSLGLGIGEQFF; DNA: TGTGCCAGCAGCTTGGGGCTGGGGATTGGTGAGCAGTTCTTC
V: TRBV11-2; size: once; J: TRBJ2-1; D: .; CDR3: CASSLTGSGGGDEQFF; DNA: TGTGCCAGCAGCTTAACGGGTAGTGGGGGAGGCGATGAGCAGTTCTTC
V: TRBV6-5; size: once; J: TRBJ2-2; D: TRBD1; CDR3: CASSYSRGPGELFF; DNA: TGTGCCAGCAGTTACTCGAGGGGGCCCGGGGAGCTGTTTTTT
V: TRBV19; size: .; J: TRBJ2-6; D: .; CDR3: CATSNPPSSSGANVLTF; DNA: TGTGCCACCTCGAACCCGCCTTCGAGCTCTGGGGCCAACGTCCTGACTTTC